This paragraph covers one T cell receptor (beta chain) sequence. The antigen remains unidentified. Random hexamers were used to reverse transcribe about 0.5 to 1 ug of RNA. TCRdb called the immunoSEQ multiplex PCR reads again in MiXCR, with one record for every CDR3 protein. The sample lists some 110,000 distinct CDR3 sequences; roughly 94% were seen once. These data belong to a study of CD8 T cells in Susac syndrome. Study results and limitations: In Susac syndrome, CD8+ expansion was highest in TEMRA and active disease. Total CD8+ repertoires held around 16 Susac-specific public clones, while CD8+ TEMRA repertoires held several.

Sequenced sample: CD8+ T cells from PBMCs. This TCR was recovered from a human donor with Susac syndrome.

CDR3 protein: CASRMGGSPLHF. Here the CDR3 DNA reads TGTGCCAGTAGGATGGGTGGTTCACCCCTCCACTTT. V and J are TRBV19 and TRBJ1-6; D uncertain. This CDR3 has 12 residues. Per germline, CDR1 LNHDA and CDR2 SQIVND (reference sequence). The germline V and J ends were trimmed by 6 bases and 9 bases, with 9 bases remaining between them.